This entry features one TCR beta chain sequence. Antigen unknown. Per germline, CDR1 MDHEN and CDR2 SYDVKM. V lost 1 base, J lost 5 bases, and 12 bases stayed unmatched. CDR3 size: 19 residues. This sample was included in a study of cytomegalovirus exposure and HLA in healthy donors. General study points: A later analysis reportedly found fewer N-insertions in an Asian-associated ancestry cluster than the approximately 670-donor mean.

Vbeta (60) and Jbeta (13) primers were used in the PCR. The data were produced by immunoSEQ multiplex PCR, yet TCRdb's version contains in-frame clones alone and is incomplete. The sample lists 95,000 to 150,000 clones; roughly four fifths were seen once. This chain links TRBV28 with TRBJ2-5; 14 bases match TRBD2. This clonotype originated in a man aged 45-65 years in good health and CMV-seronegative. Input material: PBMCs. CDR3 coding DNA: TGTGCCAGCAGTTTATCCCCCGGGACTAGCGGGGGAAACCGGGAGACCCAGTACTTC. Translating it yields CASSLSPGTSGGNRETQYF.